This TCR beta chain was obtained from a study of T cells in Graves' hyperthyroidism and ophthalmopathy. This clonotype occurred many times. Its target is not known. Patients with uncontrolled infections, other autoimmune diseases, pregnancy or lactation were excluded. CDR1 is SGHTA and CDR2 is FQGTGA in the germline V gene. The CDR3 runs to 15 residues. Trimming took off 4 bases at V and 8 bases at J, with 18 bases between the two ends. Overall study results and limits: The majority of expanded thyroid clonotypes above 0.001 also appeared in blood.

RNA transcripts served as the template for amplifying TCR beta CDR3 regions. The TCR CDR3 first-round RT-PCR relied on the HTBI primer set. One entry per CDR3 protein, called by TCRdb with MiXCR from the multiplex PCR reads. Of under 200,000 distinct CDR3 sequences in the sample, over 8% were seen once. Sequencing input: blood. This receptor was identified in a woman between 18 and 29 years old with Graves' hyperthyroidism that later progressed to Graves' ophthalmopathy. The genes are TRBV7-3 and TRBJ2-1, with a tentative D call TRBD2 (5 bases). The chain's CDR3 is CASSSQVGLHDEQFF. CDR3 in DNA: TGTGCCAGCAGCTCGCAAGTAGGACTCCATGATGAGCAGTTCTTC.